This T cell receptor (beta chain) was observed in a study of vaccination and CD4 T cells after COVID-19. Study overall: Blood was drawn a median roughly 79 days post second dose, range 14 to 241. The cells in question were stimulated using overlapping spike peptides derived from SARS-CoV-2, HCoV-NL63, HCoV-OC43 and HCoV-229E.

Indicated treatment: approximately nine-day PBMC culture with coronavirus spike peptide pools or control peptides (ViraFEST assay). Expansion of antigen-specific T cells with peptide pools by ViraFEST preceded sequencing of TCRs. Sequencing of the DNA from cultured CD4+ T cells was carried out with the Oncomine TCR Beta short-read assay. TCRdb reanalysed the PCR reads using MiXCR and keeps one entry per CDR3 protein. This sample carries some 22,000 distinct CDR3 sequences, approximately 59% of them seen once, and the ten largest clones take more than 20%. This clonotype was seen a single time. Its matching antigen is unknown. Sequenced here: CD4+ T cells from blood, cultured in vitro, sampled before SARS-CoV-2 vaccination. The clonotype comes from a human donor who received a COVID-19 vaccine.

The CDR3 reads CATLTDTGNTIYF. For the CDR3, the DNA is TGTGCCACCCTGACAGATACAGGAAACACCATATATTTT. V and J are TRBV6-2 or TRBV6-3 and TRBJ1-3; tentative D call: TRBD1 (5 bases). The CDR3 contains 13 residues. The ends were cut back, 10 bases at V and 4 bases at J, with 14 bases in the middle. Germline lookup yields CDR1 MNHEY and CDR2 SVGEGT.